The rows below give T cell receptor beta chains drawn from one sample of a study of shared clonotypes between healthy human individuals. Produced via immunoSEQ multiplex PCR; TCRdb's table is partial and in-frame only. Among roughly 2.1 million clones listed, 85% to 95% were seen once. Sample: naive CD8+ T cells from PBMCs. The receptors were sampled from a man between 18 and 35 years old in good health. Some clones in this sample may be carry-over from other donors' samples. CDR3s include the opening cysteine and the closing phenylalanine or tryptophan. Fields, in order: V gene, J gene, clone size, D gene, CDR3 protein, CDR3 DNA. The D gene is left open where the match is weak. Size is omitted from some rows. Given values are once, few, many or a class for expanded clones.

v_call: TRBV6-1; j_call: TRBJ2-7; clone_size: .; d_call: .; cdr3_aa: CASSEWRGPYEQYF; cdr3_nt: TGTGCCAGCAGTGAATGGCGGGGGCCTTACGAGCAGTACTTC
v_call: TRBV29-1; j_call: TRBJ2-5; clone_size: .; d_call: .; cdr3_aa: CSVEGPETQYF; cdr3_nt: TGCAGCGTTGAGGGTCCCGAGACCCAGTACTTC
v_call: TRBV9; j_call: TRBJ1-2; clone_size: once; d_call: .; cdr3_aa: CASSPLMGLYGYTF; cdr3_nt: TGTGCCAGCAGCCCCTTGATGGGACTTTACGGCTACACCTTC
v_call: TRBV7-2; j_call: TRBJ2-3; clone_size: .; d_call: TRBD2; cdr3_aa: CASSPGGTSGLGRGDTQYF; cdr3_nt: TGTGCCAGCAGCCCAGGTGGGACTAGCGGTCTTGGCCGGGGAGATACGCAGTATTTT
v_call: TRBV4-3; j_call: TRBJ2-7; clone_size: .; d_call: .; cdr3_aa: CASSQDPPGSPYEQYF; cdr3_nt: TGCGCCAGCAGCCAAGATCCCCCGGGTTCCCCTTACGAGCAGTACTTC
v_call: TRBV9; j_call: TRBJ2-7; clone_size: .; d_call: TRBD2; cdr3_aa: CASSVGIAGGLSYEQYF; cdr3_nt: TGTGCCAGCAGCGTAGGAATAGCGGGAGGTCTCTCCTACGAGCAGTACTTC
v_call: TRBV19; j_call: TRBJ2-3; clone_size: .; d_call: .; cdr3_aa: CASSTRGKDTQYF; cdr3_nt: TGTGCCAGTAGTACCAGGGGCAAAGATACGCAGTATTTT
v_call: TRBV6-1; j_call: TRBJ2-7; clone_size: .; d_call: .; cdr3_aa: CASSGLVDRSYEQYF; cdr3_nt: TGTGCCAGCAGTGGGCTAGTAGACAGATCCTACGAGCAGTACTTC
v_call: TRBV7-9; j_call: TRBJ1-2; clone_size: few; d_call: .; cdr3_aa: CASSWQGAPYYGYTF; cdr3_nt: TGTGCCAGCAGCTGGCAGGGTGCCCCTTACTATGGCTACACCTTC
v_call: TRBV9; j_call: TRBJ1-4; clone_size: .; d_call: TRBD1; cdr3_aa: CASSVRGGTNEKLFF; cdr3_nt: TGTGCCAGCAGCGTCAGGGGGGGAACTAATGAAAAACTGTTTTTT
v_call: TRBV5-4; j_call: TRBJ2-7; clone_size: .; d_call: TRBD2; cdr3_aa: CASSPALAGRGEQYF; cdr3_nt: TGTGCCAGCAGCCCCGCTCTAGCCGGGAGGGGCGAGCAGTACTTC
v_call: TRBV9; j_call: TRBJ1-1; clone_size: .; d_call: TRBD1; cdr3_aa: CASSAAGGTEAFF; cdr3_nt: TGTGCCAGCAGCGCCGCAGGGGGCACTGAAGCTTTCTTT
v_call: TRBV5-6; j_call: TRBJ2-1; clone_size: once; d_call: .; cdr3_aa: CASRGGVLSYNEQFF; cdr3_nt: TGTGCCAGCAGGGGCGGGGTCCTCTCCTACAATGAGCAGTTCTTC
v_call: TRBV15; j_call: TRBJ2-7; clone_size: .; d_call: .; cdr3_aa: CATSSYSRDPYEQYF; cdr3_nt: TGTGCCACCAGCAGCTACTCCCGAGACCCGTACGAGCAGTACTTC
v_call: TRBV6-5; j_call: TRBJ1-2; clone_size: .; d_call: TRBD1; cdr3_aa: CASSYLETGPLNGYTF; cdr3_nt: TGTGCCAGCAGTTACTTGGAGACAGGGCCCCTTAATGGCTACACCTTC
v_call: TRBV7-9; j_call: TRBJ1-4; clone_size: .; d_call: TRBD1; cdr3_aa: CASSLTGLRGEDEKLFF; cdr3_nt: TGTGCCAGCAGCTTAACCGGCCTCAGGGGGGAGGATGAAAAACTGTTTTTT
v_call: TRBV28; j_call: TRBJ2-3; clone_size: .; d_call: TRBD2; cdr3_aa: CASRDSGATDTQYF; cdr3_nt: TGTGCCAGCAGAGACAGCGGGGCCACAGATACGCAGTATTTT
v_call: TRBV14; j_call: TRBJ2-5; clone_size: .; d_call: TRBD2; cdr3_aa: CASSQGLAFQETQYF; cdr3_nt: TGTGCCAGCAGCCAGGGACTAGCCTTCCAAGAGACCCAGTACTTC
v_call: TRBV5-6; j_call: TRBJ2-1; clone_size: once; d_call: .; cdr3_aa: CASSGLGTAYNEQFF; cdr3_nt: TGTGCCAGCAGCGGGCTAGGGACTGCCTACAATGAGCAGTTCTTC
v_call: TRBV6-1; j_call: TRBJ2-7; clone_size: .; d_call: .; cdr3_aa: CASSDPGAGDSYEQYF; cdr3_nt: TGTGCCAGCAGTGATCCCGGTGCAGGCGACTCCTACGAGCAGTACTTC
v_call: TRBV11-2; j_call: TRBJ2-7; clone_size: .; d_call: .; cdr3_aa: CASSLWGSSYEQYF; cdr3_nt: TGTGCCAGCAGCTTATGGGGGAGCTCCTACGAGCAGTACTTC
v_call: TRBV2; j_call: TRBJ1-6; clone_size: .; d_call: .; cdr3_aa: CASSLLAGKYNSPLHF; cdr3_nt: TGTGCCAGCAGTCTCTTGGCAGGGAAGTATAATTCACCCCTCCACTTT
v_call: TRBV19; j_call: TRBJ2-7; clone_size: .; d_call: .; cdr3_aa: CASSISFRGATYEQYF; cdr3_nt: TGTGCCAGTAGTATATCATTTAGAGGGGCGACCTACGAGCAGTACTTC
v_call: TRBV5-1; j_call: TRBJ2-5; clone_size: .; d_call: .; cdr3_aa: CASSLWWGGEETQYF; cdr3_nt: TGCGCCAGCAGCCTCTGGTGGGGGGGCGAGGAGACCCAGTACTTC
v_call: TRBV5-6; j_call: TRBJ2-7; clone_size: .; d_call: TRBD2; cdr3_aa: CASSLGPRTSGISYEQYF; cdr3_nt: TGTGCCAGCAGCTTGGGACCCCGAACTAGCGGGATATCCTACGAGCAGTACTTC
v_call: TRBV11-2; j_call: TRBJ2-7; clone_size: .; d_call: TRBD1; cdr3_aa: CASSLSPGTGTYEQYF; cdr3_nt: TGTGCCAGCAGCTTAAGCCCAGGGACAGGGACCTACGAGCAGTACTTC
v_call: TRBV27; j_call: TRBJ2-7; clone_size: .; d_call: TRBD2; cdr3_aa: CASSPRTSGYSYEQYF; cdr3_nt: TGTGCCAGCAGTCCCAGGACTAGCGGTTACTCCTACGAGCAGTACTTC
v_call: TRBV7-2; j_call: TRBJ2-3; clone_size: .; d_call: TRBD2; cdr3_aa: CASSLGQREDRTDTQYF; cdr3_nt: TGTGCCAGCAGCCTAGGGCAGCGGGAGGACAGAACAGATACGCAGTATTTT
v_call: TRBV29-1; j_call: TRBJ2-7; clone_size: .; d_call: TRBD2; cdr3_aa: CSVESSGSSYEQYF; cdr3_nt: TGCAGCGTTGAGTCCAGCGGGAGCTCCTACGAGCAGTACTTC
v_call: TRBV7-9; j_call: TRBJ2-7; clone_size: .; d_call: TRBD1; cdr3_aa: CASSSLQGALPYEQYF; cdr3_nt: TGTGCCAGCAGCTCCTTACAGGGGGCCCTACCCTACGAGCAGTACTTC
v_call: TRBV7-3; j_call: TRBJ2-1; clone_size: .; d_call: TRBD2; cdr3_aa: CASSLGHSGYNEQFF; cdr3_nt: TGTGCCAGCAGCTTAGGGCATAGCGGGTACAATGAGCAGTTCTTC
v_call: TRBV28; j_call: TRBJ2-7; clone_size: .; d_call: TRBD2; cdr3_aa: CASSKLAGATYEQYF; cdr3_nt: TGTGCCAGCAGTAAATTAGCGGGAGCGACCTACGAGCAGTACTTC
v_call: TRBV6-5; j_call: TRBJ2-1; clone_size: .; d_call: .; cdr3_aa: CASSYSIPDYYNEQFF; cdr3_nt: TGTGCCAGCAGTTACTCGATTCCGGATTATTACAATGAGCAGTTCTTC
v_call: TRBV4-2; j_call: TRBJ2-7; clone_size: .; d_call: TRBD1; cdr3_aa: CASSHEGQGSSYEQYF; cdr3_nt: TGTGCCAGCAGCCATGAAGGACAGGGGAGCTCCTACGAGCAGTACTTC
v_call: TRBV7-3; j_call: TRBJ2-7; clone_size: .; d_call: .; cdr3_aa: CASSSGPSYEQYF; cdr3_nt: TGTGCCAGCAGCAGTGGACCTTCTTACGAGCAGTACTTC
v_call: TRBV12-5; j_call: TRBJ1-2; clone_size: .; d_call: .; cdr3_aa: CASGGTSTYGYTF; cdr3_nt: TGTGCTAGTGGGGGGACGTCCACCTATGGCTACACCTTC
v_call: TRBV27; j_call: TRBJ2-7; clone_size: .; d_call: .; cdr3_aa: CASSPDRQDEQYF; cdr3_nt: TGTGCCAGCAGTCCCGATCGGCAAGACGAGCAGTACTTC
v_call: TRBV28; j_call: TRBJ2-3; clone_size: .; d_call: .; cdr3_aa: CASSLQVSLGTDTQYF; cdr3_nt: TGTGCCAGCAGTTTACAAGTGTCCTTAGGCACAGATACGCAGTATTTT
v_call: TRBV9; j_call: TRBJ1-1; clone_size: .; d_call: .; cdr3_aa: CASSVTTGNTEAFF; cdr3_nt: TGTGCCAGCAGCGTTACTACAGGGAACACTGAAGCTTTCTTT
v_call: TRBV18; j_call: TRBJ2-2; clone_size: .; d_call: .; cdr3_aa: CASSPRTRVNTGELFF; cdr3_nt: TGTGCCAGCTCACCCCGGACACGAGTGAACACCGGGGAGCTGTTTTTT
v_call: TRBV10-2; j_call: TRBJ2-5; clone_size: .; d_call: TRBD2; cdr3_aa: CASSESGLAGGQETQYF; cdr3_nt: TGCGCCAGCAGTGAGTCGGGACTAGCGGGAGGGCAAGAGACCCAGTACTTC
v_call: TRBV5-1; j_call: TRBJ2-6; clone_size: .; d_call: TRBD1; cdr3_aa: CASSFPTGLGVDVLTF; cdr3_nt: TGCGCCAGCAGCTTTCCGACAGGGCTGGGTGTGGACGTCCTGACTTTC
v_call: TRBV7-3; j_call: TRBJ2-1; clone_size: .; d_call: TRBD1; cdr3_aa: CASSLRAGGNEQFF; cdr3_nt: TGTGCCAGCAGCTTAAGGGCAGGGGGCAATGAGCAGTTCTTC
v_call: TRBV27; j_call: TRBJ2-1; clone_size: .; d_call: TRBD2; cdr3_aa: CASSLDPSGSNEQFF; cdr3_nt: TGTGCCAGCAGTTTAGATCCTAGCGGGAGCAATGAGCAGTTCTTC
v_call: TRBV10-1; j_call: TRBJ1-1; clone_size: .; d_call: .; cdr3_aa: CASSDQVRTEAFF; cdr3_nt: TGCGCCAGCAGTGACCAGGTAAGAACTGAAGCTTTCTTT
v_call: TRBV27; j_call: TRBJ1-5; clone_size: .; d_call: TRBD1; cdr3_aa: CASRGQGNQPQHF; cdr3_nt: TGTGCCAGCAGGGGACAGGGAAACCAGCCCCAGCATTTT
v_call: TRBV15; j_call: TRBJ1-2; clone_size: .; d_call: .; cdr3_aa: CATSRDAGAGDYGYTF; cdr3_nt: TGTGCCACCAGCAGAGATGCTGGGGCAGGCGATTATGGCTACACCTTC
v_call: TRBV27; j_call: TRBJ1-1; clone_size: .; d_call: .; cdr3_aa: CASSLWQNTEAFF; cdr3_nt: TGTGCCAGCAGTTTATGGCAGAACACTGAAGCTTTCTTT
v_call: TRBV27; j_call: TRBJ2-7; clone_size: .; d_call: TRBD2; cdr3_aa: CASSSTSGTYEQYF; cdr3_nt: TGTGCCAGCAGTTCGACTAGCGGAACCTACGAGCAGTACTTC
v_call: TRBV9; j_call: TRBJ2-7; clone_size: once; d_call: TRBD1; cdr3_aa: CASSAGTGGFYEQYF; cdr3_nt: TGTGCCAGCAGCGCTGGGACAGGGGGCTTCTACGAGCAGTACTTC
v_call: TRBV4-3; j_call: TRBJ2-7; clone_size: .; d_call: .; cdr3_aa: CASSQDGGSYEQYF; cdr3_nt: TGCGCCAGCAGCCAAGATGGGGGATCCTACGAGCAGTACTTC
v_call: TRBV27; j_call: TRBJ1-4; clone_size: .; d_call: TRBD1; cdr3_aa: CASSHRGLSEKLFF; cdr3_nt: TGTGCCAGCAGTCACAGGGGGCTTAGTGAAAAACTGTTTTTT
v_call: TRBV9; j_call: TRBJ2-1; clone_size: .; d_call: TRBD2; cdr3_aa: CASSFRGTSGISYNEQFF; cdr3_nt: TGTGCCAGCAGCTTTCGAGGGACTAGCGGGATCTCCTACAATGAGCAGTTCTTC